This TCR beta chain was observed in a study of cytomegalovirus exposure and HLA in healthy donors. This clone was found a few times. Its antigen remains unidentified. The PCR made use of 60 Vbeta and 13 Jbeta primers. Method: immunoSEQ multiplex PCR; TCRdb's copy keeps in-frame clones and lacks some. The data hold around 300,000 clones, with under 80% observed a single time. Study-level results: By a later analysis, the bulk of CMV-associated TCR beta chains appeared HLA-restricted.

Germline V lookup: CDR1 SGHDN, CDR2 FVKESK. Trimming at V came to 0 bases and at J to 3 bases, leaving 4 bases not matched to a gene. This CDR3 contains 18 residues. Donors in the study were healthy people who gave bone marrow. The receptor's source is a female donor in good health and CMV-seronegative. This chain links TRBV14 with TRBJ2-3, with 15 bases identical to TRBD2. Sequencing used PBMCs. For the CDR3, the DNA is TGTGCCAGCAGCCAAGAAGGGACTAGCGGGAGGATAACAGATACGCAGTATTTT. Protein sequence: CASSQEGTSGRITDTQYF.